This note documents a single TCR beta chain sequence. TCRdb reprocessed the 5' RACE reads, keeping one entry per CDR3 protein, no DNA. Its table records a few hundred thousand distinct CDR3 sequences. This entry comes from a study of monozygotic twins with inflammatory bowel disease. The CDR3 covers 16 residues. From germline, CDR1 is MNHEY and CDR2 SVGEGT. This chain connects TRBV6-2 or TRBV6-3 to TRBJ2-1; checking the TCRdb D call of TRBD1 is not possible without DNA. Sequencing was done on a sample of blood. The TCR sequence derives from a human donor with ulcerative colitis or Crohn's disease, or a healthy co-twin of an affected twin (not recorded which). Here the CDR3 reads CASSYGRGSSYNEQFF.